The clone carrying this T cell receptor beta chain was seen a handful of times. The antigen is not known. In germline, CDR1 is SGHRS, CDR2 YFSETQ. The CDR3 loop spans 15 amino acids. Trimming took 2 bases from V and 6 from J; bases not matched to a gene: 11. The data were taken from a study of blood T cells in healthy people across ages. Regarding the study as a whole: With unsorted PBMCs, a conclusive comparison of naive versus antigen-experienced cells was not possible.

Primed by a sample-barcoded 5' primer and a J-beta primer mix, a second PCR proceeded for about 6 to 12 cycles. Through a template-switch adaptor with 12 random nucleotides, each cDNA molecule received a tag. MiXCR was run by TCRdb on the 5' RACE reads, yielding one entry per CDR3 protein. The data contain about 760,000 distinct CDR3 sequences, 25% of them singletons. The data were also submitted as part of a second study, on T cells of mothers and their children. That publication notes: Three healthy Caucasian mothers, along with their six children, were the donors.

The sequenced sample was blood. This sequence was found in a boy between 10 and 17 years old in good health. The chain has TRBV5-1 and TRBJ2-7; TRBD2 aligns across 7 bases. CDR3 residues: CASSFGTSREVEQYF. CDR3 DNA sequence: TGCGCCAGCAGCTTCGGCACCAGCCGGGAGGTCGAGCAGTACTTC.